The clone carrying this T cell receptor beta chain has just a few counts. Antigen: not known. The sample originates from a study of T cell repertoires in cytomegalovirus infection. Study at large: Public TCR beta signatures provided an indication of both CMV infection and a matching HLA type. Study observations and caveats: CMV-specific TCR beta clonotypes restricted by HLA-C were the ones dominating the ex vivo response. Cumulative frequency of public TCR beta families picked out carriers of CMV plus the relevant HLA.

TCRdb passed the reads through MiXCR, listing each CDR3 protein once. Altogether under 250,000 distinct CDR3 sequences are present, roughly an eighth being singletons, with the ten largest covering roughly 1.7%. The germline CDR1 and CDR2 sequences are MNHEY and SMNVEV (reference sequence). There are 15 residues in the CDR3. V shed 2 bases and J 3 bases; nucleotides not matched to a gene: 4. This rearrangement joins TRBV27 to TRBJ2-7, with 10 bases that match TRBD1. This clonotype was obtained from a human donor in good health (CMV status not recorded). Some clones in this sample may be carry-over from other donors' samples. Material: PBMCs. CDR3 sequence (DNA): TGTGCCAGCAGTTTAGGGACAGGGGCGGACTACGAGCAGTACTTC. Its protein is CASSLGTGADYEQYF.